This TCR beta chain was recovered during a study of PD-1 blockade in classical Hodgkin lymphoma. Overall study context: Intravenous nivolumab at 3 mg/kg was given to patients every 2 weeks.

Each patient experienced a relapse that followed autologous stem cell transplantation, and brentuximab vedotin exposure varied. Study-wide results and caveats: It was reported that newly diagnosed patients had less baseline TCR diversity than healthy donors. The diversity seen at baseline in complete responders resembled that of newly diagnosed patients.

The germline V gene has CDR1 SQVTM and CDR2 ANQGSEA. V was pared by 5 bases and J by 5 bases, with 12 bases between. The CDR3 runs to 12 residues. Remarks on this clone: The target antigen is unknown.

TCRdb's table, derived via immunoSEQ multiplex PCR, lists solely in-frame clones and lacks some. The sample yields 75,000 to 100,000 clones, roughly 79% seen once. The TCR sequence derives from a human donor with classical Hodgkin lymphoma. Source: peripheral blood mononuclear cells (PBMCs), taken before the second cycle of nivolumab. The chain combines TRBV29-1 with TRBJ2-5; TRBD1 might be the D (6 bases). In DNA, the CDR3 is TGCAGCGTTCTACAGGGTGGGGAGACCCAGTACTTC. This translates into CSVLQGGETQYF. Using reference TRBV29-1 and TRBJ2-5 for the parts outside the CDR3, the full variable domain is SAVISQKPSRDICQRGTSLTIQCQVDSQVTMMFWYRQQPGQSLTLIATANQGSEATYESGFVIDKFPISRPNLTFSTLTVSNMSPEDSSIYLCSVLQGGETQYFGPGTRLLVL.